This T cell receptor (beta chain) was sequenced in a study of breast tumors, draining lymph nodes, adjacent tissues (dated by TCRdb to 2016 to 2018). In terms of the full investigation: TCR beta repertoires were compared across tumor, adjacent nontumor tissue and axillary lymph nodes obtained from breast cancer patients. In human breast cancer, the study set out to assess how tumor, surrounding tissue and draining lymph node repertoires relate to one another and whether T cells might be exchanged between them. The paper as a whole reports these results and caveats: In luminal-like breast cancer, tumor and nontumor tissue repertoires resembled each other significantly more than in basal-like breast cancer. Tumor T-cell repertoires showed less diversity than lymph node repertoires and more diversity than nontumor tissue repertoires, and tumor T-cell repertoires showed preferential V and J gene usage. A scenario in which most tumor T cells derive from the lymph node and then expand within tumor tissue was judged to be consistent with the data. The conclusion that tumor T cells originate in lymph nodes was presented as consistent with a hypothesis rather than as directly demonstrated.

Concerning this clonotype: It lacks a known antigen. No quality values exist for individual bases; no much larger clone is one base distant.

The CDR3 runs 14 amino acids, cysteine and phenylalanine included. Only the CDR3 part of the read is kept: 42 bases, read in frame from the first base. The V end gives up 4 bases and the J end 4 bases, leaving 4 bases in the junction not matched to a gene. Reading the germline V gene gives CDR1 SQVTM and CDR2 ANQGSEA. The axillary draining lymph nodes of breast cancer patients were the source of the lymph node samples. TCRdb records Illumina HiSeq 2000 as the sequencer. TCR beta chain libraries were generated through multiplex PCR amplification. The amplified TCR beta chain products were analyzed by high-throughput sequencing. TCRdb took the public reads, trimmed them with fastp at Q25, ran MiXCR for clone calling and kept in-frame beta chains. Identical CDR3 protein sequences are pooled into one entry, listed with their most common genes and DNA. In this sample the table shows approximately 90,000 distinct CDR3 sequences, more than 25% of which occur a single time. The ten biggest clones cover 8.1% of the sample.

This TCR was recovered from a female donor with breast cancer. Some clones in this sample may be carry-over from other donors' samples. The rearrangement combines TRBV29-1 with TRBJ1-5; 10 bases in the middle match TRBD1. Sequenced: axillary lymph node tissue. In nucleotides, the sequence is TGCAGCGTTGGGGGACAGGGGATTAATCAGCCCCAGCATTTT. Protein translation: CSVGGQGINQPQHF.